This TCR beta chain is drawn from a study of identical twins. TCRdb re-analysed the 5' RACE reads in MiXCR, keeping a single row per CDR3 protein. The sample has more than 250,000 distinct CDR3 sequences; about 8.1% are singletons. This sample also belongs to another study, concerning yellow fever vaccine responses in identical twins.

Sample: memory (CD45RO+) T cells sorted from blood. This TCR was sampled from a woman between 18 and 29 years old in good health.

CDR3 DNA: TGTGCCAGCAGCCCCCGGCGCGTAGATACGCAGTATTTT. Protein product: CASSPRRVDTQYF. The chain links TRBV4-2 to TRBJ2-3; D call uncertain. Trimming took 4 bases from V and 5 from J, leaving 10 bases between them. The CDR3 runs to 13 residues. Per germline, CDR1 LGHNA and CDR2 YNFKEQ.